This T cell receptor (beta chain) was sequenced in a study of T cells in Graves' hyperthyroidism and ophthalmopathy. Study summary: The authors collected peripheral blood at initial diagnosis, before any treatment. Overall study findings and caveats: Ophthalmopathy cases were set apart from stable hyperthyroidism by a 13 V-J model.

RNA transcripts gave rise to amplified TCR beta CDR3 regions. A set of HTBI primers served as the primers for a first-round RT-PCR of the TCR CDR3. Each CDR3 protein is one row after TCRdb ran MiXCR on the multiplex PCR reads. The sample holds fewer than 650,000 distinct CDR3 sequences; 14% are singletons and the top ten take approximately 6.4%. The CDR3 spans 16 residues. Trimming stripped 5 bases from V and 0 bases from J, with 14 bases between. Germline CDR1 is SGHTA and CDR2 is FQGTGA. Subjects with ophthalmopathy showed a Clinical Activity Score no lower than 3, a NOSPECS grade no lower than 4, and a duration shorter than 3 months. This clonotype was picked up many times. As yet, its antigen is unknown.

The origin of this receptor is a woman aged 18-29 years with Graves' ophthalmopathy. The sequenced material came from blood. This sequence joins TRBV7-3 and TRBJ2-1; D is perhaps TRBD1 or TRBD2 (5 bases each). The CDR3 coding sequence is TGTGCCAGCAGCCTCCCCGGGACGAGCTCCTACAATGAGCAGTTCTTC. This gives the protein CASSLPGTSSYNEQFF.